The following is a TCR beta chain sequence with its context. Germline-derived CDR1 and CDR2 are LNHDA and SQIVND (reference sequence). There are 16 residues in the CDR3. Unmatched junction bases numbered 8, after V lost 6 bases and J lost 6 bases. These data originate in a study of blood T cell repertoires in COVID-19. Study background: There were acute and convalescent COVID-19 samples, and they came from the United States, Italy and Spain. T cells, B-cell-depleted T cells, or PBMCs provided the cDNA or gDNA that served as material.

The authors' processing: The assay estimated nucleated cells by amplifying reference gene primers. Using immunoSEQ multiplex PCR, the repertoire was profiled, and TCRdb retains in-frame clones only, with some absent. That table gives V, J and clone size, and the DNA gave D and trimming. The profile shows 200,000 to 250,000 clones, roughly 89% of them singletons. V gene TRBV19 combines with J gene TRBJ2-1; 13 nucleotides match TRBD2. The sample consisted of peripheral blood. This sequence was found in a man in his 60s who had recovered from COVID-19. For the CDR3, the DNA is TGTGCCAGTAGGGCCCAGGGACTAGCGGGGATCAATGAGCAGTTCTTC. Its protein is CASRAQGLAGINEQFF.